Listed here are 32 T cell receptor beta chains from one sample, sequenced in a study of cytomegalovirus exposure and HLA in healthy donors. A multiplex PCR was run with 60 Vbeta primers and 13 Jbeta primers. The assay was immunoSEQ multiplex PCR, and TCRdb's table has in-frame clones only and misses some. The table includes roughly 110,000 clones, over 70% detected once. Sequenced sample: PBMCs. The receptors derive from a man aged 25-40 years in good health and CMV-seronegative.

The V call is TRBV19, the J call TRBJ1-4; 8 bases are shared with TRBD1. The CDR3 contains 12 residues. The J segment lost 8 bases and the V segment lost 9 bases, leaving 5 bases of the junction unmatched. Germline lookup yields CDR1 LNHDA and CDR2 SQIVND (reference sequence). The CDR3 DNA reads TGTGCCAGCGGACAGGGAAGCGAAAAACTGTTTTTT. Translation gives CASGQGSEKLFF.

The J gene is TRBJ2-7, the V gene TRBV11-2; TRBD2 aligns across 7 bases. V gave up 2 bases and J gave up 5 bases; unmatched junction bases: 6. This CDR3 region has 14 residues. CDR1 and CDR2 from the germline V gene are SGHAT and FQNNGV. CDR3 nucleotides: TGTGCCAGCAGCTTACCAGGGAGGGGCGACGAGCAGTACTTC. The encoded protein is CASSLPGRGDEQYF.

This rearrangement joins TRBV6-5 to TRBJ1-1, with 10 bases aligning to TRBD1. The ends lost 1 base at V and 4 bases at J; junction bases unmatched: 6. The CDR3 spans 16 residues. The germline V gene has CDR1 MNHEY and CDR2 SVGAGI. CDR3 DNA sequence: TGTGCCAGCAGTTACTGGAGACAGGGGGCCGGCACTGAAGCTTTCTTT. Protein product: CASSYWRQGAGTEAFF.

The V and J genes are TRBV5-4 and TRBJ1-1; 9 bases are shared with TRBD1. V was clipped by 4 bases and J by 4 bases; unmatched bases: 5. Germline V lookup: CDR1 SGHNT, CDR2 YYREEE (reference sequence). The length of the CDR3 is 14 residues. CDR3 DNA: TGTGCCAGCAGCACGGGACAGGGCGTCACTGAAGCTTTCTTT. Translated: CASSTGQGVTEAFF. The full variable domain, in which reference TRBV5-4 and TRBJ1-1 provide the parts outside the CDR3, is ETGVTQSPTHLIKTRGQQVTLRCSSQSGHNTVSWYQQALGQGPQFIFQYYREEENGRGNFPPRFSGLQFPNYSSELNVNALELDDSALYLCASSTGQGVTEAFFGQGTRLTVV.

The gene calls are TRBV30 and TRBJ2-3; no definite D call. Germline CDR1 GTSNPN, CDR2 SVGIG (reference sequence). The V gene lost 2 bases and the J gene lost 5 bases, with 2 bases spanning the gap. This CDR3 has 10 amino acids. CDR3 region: CAWSLDTQYF. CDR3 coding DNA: TGTGCCTGGAGTCTAGATACGCAGTATTTT.

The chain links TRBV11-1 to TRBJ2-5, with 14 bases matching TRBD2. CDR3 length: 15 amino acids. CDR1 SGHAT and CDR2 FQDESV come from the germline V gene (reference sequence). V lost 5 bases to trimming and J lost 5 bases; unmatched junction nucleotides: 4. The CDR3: CASSGTSGRSETQYF. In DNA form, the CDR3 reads TGTGCCAGCAGCGGGACTAGCGGGAGATCGGAGACCCAGTACTTC.

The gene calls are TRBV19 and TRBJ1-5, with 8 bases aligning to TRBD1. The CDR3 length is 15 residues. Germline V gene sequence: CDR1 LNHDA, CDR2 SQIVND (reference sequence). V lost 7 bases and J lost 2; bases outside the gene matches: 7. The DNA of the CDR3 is TGTGCCAGTACCTACGACAGGGGAGGCAATCAGCCCCAGCATTTT. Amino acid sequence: CASTYDRGGNQPQHF.

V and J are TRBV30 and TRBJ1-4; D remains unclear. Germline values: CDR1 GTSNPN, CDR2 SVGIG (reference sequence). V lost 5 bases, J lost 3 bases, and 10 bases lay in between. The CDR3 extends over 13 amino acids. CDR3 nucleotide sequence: TGTGCCTGGCAGGAGGTTGCTAATGAAAAACTGTTTTTT. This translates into CAWQEVANEKLFF.

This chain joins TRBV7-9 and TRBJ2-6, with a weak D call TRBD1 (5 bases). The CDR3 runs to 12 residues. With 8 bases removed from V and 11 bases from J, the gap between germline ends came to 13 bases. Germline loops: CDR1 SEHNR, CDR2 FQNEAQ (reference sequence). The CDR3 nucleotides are TGTGCCAGCCCCGACAGTGAATACGTCCTGACTTTC. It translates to CASPDSEYVLTF. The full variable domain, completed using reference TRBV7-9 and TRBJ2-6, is DTGVSQNPRHKITKRGQNVTFRCDPISEHNRLYWYRQTLGQGPEFLTYFQNEAQLEKSRLLSDRFSAERPKGSFSTLEIQRTEQGDSAMYLCASPDSEYVLTFGAGSRLTVL.

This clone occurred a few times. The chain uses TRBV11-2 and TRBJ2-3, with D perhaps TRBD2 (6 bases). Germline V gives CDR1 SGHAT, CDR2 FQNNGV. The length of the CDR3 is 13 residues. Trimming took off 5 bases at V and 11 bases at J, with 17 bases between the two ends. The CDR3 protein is CASSARSGVGQYF. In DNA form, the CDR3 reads TGTGCCAGCAGCGCAAGGTCGGGGGTTGGGCAGTATTTT.

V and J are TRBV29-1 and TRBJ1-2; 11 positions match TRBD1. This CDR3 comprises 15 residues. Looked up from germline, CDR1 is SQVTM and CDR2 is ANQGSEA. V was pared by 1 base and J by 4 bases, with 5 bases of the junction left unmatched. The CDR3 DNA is TGCAGCGTTGAAGGGGGGACAGGGGGAGTCTATGGCTACACCTTC. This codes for CSVEGGTGGVYGYTF.

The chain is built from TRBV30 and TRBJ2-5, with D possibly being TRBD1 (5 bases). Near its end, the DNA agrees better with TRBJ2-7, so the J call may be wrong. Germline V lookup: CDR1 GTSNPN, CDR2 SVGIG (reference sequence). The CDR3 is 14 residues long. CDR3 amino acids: CASFNRLVGYEQYF. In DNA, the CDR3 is TGTGCCTCCTTCAACAGGCTAGTCGGCTACGAGCAGTACTTC.

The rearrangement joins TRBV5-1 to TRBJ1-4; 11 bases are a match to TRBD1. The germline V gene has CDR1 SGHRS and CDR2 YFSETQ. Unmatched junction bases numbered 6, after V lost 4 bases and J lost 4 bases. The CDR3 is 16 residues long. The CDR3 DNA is TGCGCCAGCAGCACCGGGACAGGGGGTGGTAATGAAAAACTGTTTTTT. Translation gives CASSTGTGGGNEKLFF.

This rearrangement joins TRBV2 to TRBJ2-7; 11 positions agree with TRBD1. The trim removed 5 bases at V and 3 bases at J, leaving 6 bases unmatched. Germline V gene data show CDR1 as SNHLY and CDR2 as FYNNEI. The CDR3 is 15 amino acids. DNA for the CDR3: TGTGCCAGCAGTATAGGGACAGGGGGATTCTACGAGCAGTACTTC. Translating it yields CASSIGTGGFYEQYF.

In DNA, the CDR3 is TGTGCCAGCACAGGGCAAGCCAATCAGCCCCAGCATTTT. The encoded protein is CASTGQANQPQHF. This chain connects TRBV6-1 to TRBJ1-5, with D maybe TRBD1 (5 bases). From germline, CDR1 is MNHNS and CDR2 SASEGT. Between the trimmed V and J ends, which lost 7 bases and 3 bases, there was a span of 10 bases. CDR3 length: 13 amino acids.

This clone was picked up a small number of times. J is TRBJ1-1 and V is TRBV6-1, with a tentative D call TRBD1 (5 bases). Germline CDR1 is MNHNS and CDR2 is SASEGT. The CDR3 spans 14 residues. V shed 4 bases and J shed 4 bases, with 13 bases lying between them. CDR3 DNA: TGTGCCAGCAGTGTTGACGGCGGGGGCACTGAAGCTTTCTTT. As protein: CASSVDGGGTEAFF.

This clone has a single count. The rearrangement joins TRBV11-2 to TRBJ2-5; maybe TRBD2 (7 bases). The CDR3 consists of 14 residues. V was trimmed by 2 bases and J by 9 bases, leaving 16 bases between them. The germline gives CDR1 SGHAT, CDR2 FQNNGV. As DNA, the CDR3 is TGTGCCAGCAGCTTAAGGGGGGGGTCGGGGGCCCAGTACTTC. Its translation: CASSLRGGSGAQYF.

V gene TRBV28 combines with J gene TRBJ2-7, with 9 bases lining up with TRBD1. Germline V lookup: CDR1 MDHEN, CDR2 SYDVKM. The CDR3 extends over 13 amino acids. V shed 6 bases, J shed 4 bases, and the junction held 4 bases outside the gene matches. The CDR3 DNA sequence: TGTGCCAGCAGGGGACAGGGAGATTACGAGCAGTACTTC. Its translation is CASRGQGDYEQYF. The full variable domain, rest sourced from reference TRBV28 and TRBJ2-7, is DVKVTQSSRYLVKRTGEKVFLECVQDMDHENMFWYRQDPGLGLRLIYFSYDVKMKEKGDIPEGYSVSREKKERFSLILESASTNQTSMYLCASRGQGDYEQYFGPGTRLTVT.

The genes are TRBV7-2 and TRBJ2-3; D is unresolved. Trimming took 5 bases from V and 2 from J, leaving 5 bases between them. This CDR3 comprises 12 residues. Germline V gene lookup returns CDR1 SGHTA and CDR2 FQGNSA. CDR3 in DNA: TGTGCCAGCAGCGCCTACACAGATACGCAGTATTTT. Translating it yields CASSAYTDTQYF.

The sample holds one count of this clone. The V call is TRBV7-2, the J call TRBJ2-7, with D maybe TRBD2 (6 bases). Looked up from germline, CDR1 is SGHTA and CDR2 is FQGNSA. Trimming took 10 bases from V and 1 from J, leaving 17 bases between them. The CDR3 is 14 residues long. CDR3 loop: CATRYGGASYEQYF. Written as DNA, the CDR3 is TGTGCCACCCGTTATGGAGGGGCTTCCTACGAGCAGTACTTC.

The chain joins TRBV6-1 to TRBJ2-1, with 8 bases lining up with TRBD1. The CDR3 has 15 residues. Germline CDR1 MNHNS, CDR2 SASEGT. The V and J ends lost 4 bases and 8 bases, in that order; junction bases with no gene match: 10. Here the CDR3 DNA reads TGTGCCAGCAGTGGAGCCCCGACAGGGGCCGATGAGCAGTTCTTC. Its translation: CASSGAPTGADEQFF.

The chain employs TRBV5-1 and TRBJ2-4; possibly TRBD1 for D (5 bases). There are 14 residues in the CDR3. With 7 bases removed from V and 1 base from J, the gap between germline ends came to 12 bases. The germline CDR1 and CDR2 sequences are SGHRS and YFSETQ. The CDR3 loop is CASSEGVAKNIQYF. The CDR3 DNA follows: TGCGCCAGCTCCGAAGGGGTTGCCAAAAACATTCAGTACTTC. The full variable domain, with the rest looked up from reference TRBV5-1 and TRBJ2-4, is KAGVTQTPRYLIKTRGQQVTLSCSPISGHRSVSWYQQTPGQGLQFLFEYFSETQRNKGNFPGRFSGRQFSNSRSEMNVSTLELGDSALYLCASSEGVAKNIQYFGAGTRLSVL.

CDR3 DNA sequence: TGTGCCAGTAGTGCCGGAGGCTACGAGCAGTACTTC. Translation: CASSAGGYEQYF. This rearrangement joins TRBV19 to TRBJ2-7; possible D gene TRBD2, 5 bases. CDR3 length: 12 residues. The germline CDR1 and CDR2 sequences are LNHDA and SQIVND (reference sequence). The V end lost 5 bases, the J end lost 3 bases, and 8 bases lay between the germline ends.

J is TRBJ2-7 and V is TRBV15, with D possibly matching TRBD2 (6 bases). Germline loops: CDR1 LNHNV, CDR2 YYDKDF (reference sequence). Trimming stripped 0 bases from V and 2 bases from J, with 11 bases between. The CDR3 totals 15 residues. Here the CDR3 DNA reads TGTGCCACCAGCAGAGATATGGGGGGAGCCTACGAGCAGTACTTC. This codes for CATSRDMGGAYEQYF.

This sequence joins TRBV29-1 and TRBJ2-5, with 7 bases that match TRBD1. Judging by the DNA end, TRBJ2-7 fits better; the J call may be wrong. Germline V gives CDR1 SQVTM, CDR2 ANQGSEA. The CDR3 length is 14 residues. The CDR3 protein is CSVVRDRLPYEQYF. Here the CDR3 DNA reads TGCAGCGTTGTTCGGGACAGACTACCTTACGAGCAGTACTTC.

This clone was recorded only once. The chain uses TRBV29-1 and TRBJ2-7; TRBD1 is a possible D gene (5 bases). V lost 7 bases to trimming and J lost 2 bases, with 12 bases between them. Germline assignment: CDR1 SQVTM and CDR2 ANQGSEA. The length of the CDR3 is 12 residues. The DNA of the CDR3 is TGCAGCGGGGGCACACGACCCTACGAGCAGTACTTC. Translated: CSGGTRPYEQYF.

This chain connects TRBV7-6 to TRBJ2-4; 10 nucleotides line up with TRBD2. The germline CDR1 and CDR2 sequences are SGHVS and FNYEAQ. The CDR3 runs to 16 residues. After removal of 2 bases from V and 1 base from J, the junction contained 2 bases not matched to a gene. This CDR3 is CASSLYSGGAKNIQYF. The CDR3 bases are TGTGCCAGCAGCTTATATAGCGGGGGGGCCAAAAACATTCAGTACTTC.

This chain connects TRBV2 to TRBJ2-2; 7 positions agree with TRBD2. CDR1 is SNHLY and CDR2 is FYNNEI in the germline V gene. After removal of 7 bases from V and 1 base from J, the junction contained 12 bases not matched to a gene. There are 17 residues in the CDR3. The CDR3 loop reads CASNMVVASGNTGELFF. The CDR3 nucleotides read TGTGCCAGCAATATGGTGGTGGCTAGCGGGAACACCGGGGAGCTGTTTTTT.

CDR3 in DNA: TGTGCCAGCAGCCCCCTCGGGGGTGAGGACACTGAAGCTTTCTTT. Protein: CASSPLGGEDTEAFF. J is TRBJ1-1 and V is TRBV6-5, with D perhaps TRBD1 (5 bases). V lost 6 bases, J lost 3 bases, and 17 bases lay in between. Per the germline V gene, CDR1 is MNHEY and CDR2 is SVGAGI. CDR3 length equals 15 residues.

This CDR3 is CASSLASGRDEQFF. The DNA for the CDR3 is TGTGCCAGCAGCTTGGCTAGCGGGAGGGATGAGCAGTTCTTC. This chain connects TRBV5-4 to TRBJ2-1, with TRBD2 identical over 12 bases. CDR1 SGHNT and CDR2 YYREEE come from the germline V gene (reference sequence). The J segment lost 8 bases and the V segment lost 0 bases, leaving 0 bases of the junction unmatched. The CDR3 is 14 amino acids.

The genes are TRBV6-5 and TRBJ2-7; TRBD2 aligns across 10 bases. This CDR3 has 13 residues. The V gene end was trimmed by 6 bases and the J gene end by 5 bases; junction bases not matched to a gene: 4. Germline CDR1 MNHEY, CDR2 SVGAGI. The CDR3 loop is CASRLAGYDEQYF. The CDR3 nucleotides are TGTGCCAGCAGACTAGCGGGATATGACGAGCAGTACTTC.

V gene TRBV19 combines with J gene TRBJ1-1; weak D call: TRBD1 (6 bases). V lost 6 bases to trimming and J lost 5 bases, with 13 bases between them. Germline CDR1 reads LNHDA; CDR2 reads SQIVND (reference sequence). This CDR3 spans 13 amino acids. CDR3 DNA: TGTGCCAGTAGATCCGGGACATTAACTGAAGCTTTCTTT. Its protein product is CASRSGTLTEAFF.